The 28 T cell receptor beta chains listed next were all sequenced from one sample in a study of T cells in Graves' hyperthyroidism and ophthalmopathy. RNA transcripts provided the source from which TCR beta CDR3 regions were amplified. The HTBI primer set drove a first-round RT-PCR of the TCR CDR3. TCRdb called the multiplex PCR reads again in MiXCR, with one record for every CDR3 protein. The repertoire holds about 380,000 distinct CDR3 sequences, about 15% seen once, with about 10% in the top ten. Sequencing used blood. These receptors originate from a woman aged 55-70 years with Graves' hyperthyroidism.

This clonotype was seen many times. V gene TRBV5-1 combines with J gene TRBJ2-1; D gene unclear. CDR1 and CDR2 (germline): SGHRS, YFSETQ. With 0 bases removed from V and 8 bases from J, the gap between germline ends came to 12 bases. The CDR3 loop spans 14 amino acids. The CDR3 coding sequence is TGCGCCAGCAGCTTGGCCACCGGCCCCCATGAGCAGTTCTTC. This gives the protein CASSLATGPHEQFF.

This clonotype was observed many times. The rearrangement links TRBV5-5 to TRBJ1-4; D is ambiguous. V lost 4 bases and J lost 10, with 20 bases in between. CDR1 is SGHKS and CDR2 is YYEKEE in the germline V gene (reference sequence). The CDR3 spans 15 residues. Written as DNA, the CDR3 is TGTGCCAGCAGCCTCGAAGGTATAGCTTCGGGAAAACTGTTTTTT. Translating it yields CASSLEGIASGKLFF.

This clonotype was seen ten or more times. The chain has TRBV28 and TRBJ2-1, with 8 positions matching TRBD2. The V and J ends lost 5 bases and 12 bases, in that order; junction bases with no gene match: 12. The V gene's germline CDR1 is MDHEN and CDR2 SYDVKM. This CDR3 is 14 amino acids long. CDR3 DNA sequence: TGTGCCAGCAGTCCCGGGACTAGGTCGTTTAGGCAGTTCTTC. This encodes CASSPGTRSFRQFF.

The chain combines TRBV11-2 with TRBJ2-5, with D possibly matching TRBD2 (6 bases). Germline V gene data show CDR1 as SGHAT and CDR2 as FQNNGV. The CDR3 is 14 amino acids. The V gene lost 0 bases and the J gene lost 7 bases, with 12 bases spanning the gap. CDR3 nucleotides: TGTGCCAGCAGCTTAGATACGGGAGCTGTGACCCAGTACTTC. The encoded protein is CASSLDTGAVTQYF.

This clonotype was seen a handful of times. V gene TRBV5-1 combines with J gene TRBJ1-1; D possibly corresponds to TRBD1 (6 bases). Germline CDR1 is SGHRS and CDR2 is YFSETQ. Trimming took off 5 bases at V and 4 bases at J, with 15 bases between the two ends. This CDR3 has 14 residues. DNA for the CDR3: TGCGCCAGCAGTCGTTCCAGGGGCAGCACTGAAGCTTTCTTT. Its translation is CASSRSRGSTEAFF.

Ten or more counts support this clonotype. CDR3 nucleotide sequence: TGTGCCAGCAGTCCTATCCGGGACTCCTATGGCTACACCTTC. It translates to CASSPIRDSYGYTF. The chain combines TRBV27 with TRBJ1-2; maybe TRBD1 (5 bases). Trimming took off 5 bases at V and 4 bases at J, with 14 bases between the two ends. The CDR3 sequence is 14 residues long. CDR1 MNHEY and CDR2 SMNVEV come from the germline V gene (reference sequence).

This clonotype was counted ten times or more. The chain carries TRBV5-1 and TRBJ2-3; no clear D gene. V shed 4 bases and J shed 0 bases, with 15 bases lying between them. Germline CDR1 reads SGHRS; CDR2 reads YFSETQ. The CDR3 consists of 16 residues. The CDR3 coding sequence is TGCGCCAGCAGCCCGTGGGGAAGCGACAGCACAGATACGCAGTATTTT. This translates into CASSPWGSDSTDTQYF. Looking up the rest from reference TRBV5-1 and TRBJ2-3 gives the full variable domain: KAGVTQTPRYLIKTRGQQVTLSCSPISGHRSVSWYQQTPGQGLQFLFEYFSETQRNKGNFPGRFSGRQFSNSRSEMNVSTLELGDSALYLCASSPWGSDSTDTQYFGPGTRLTVL.

This clonotype has just a few counts. The chain carries TRBV12-5 and TRBJ2-2, with D tentatively TRBD2 (6 bases). The V gene's germline CDR1 is LGHNT and CDR2 FRNRAP. The CDR3 is 16 amino acids. Trimming took off 5 bases at V and 2 bases at J, with 15 bases between the two ends. Written as DNA, the CDR3 is TGTGCTAGTGGTGCAATCCGGGACTTTAACACCGGGGAGCTGTTTTTT. Translated, it gives CASGAIRDFNTGELFF.

The table lists this clonotype with many counts. This chain uses TRBV3-1 with TRBJ2-7; 7 nucleotides agree with TRBD2. The V segment lost 3 bases and the J segment 2 bases; nucleotides outside the gene matches: 4. Germline V CDR1 and CDR2: LGHDT, YNNKEL (reference sequence). This CDR3 is built from 14 residues. The DNA of the CDR3 is TGTGCCAGCAGCCATTTAGGGACTACCTACGAGCAGTACTTC. Translated: CASSHLGTTYEQYF.

This clonotype was picked up a small number of times. This sequence joins TRBV20-1 and TRBJ2-3, with D perhaps TRBD2 (6 bases). V lost 3 bases, J lost 5 bases, and 15 bases lay in between. The CDR3 is 14 residues long. CDR1 is DFQATT and CDR2 is SNEGSKA in the germline V gene (reference sequence). CDR3 bases: TGCAGTGCTAGGGAGCGGGTCCCGGGAGATACGCAGTATTTT. It specifies CSARERVPGDTQYF.

This clonotype was found a few times. The V gene is TRBV25-1, the J gene TRBJ2-1; D unresolved. CDR1 is MGHDK, CDR2 SYGVNS, per germline. Trimming took 6 bases from V and 10 from J, leaving 10 bases between them. This CDR3 region has 11 residues. The CDR3 is CASRLFLEQFF. The CDR3 DNA is TGTGCCAGCAGATTGTTCTTGGAGCAGTTCTTC.

This clonotype was found many times. This sequence joins TRBV12-3 or TRBV12-4 and TRBJ1-5; tentative D call: TRBD1 (5 bases). The V end was cut by 1 base, the J end by 9 bases, with 10 bases between. The CDR3 has 13 amino acids. The CDR3 bases are TGTGCCAGCAGTTTAGTCGATGGGGGGCCCCAGCATTTT. Translation: CASSLVDGGPQHF.

This clonotype has at least ten counts. The chain couples TRBV20-1 to TRBJ2-6; 11 positions agree with TRBD1. Germline CDR1 and CDR2: DFQATT and SNEGSKA (reference sequence). The CDR3 length is 15 residues. Germline trimming cut 6 bases from V and 1 base from J; bases unmatched to any gene: 2. CDR3 region: CSAGTGGSGANVLTF. CDR3 nucleotide sequence: TGCAGTGCAGGGACAGGGGGTTCTGGGGCCAACGTCCTGACTTTC.

This clonotype occurred many times. The V gene is TRBV12-3 or TRBV12-4, the J gene TRBJ2-7; TRBD1 matches at 8 bases. The CDR3 totals 14 residues. The J segment lost 2 bases and the V segment lost 3 bases, leaving 3 bases of the junction unmatched. CDR3 DNA sequence: TGTGCCAGCAGTTTTTGGGACAGGCCCTACGAGCAGTACTTC. This translates into CASSFWDRPYEQYF.

The sample holds many counts of this clonotype. The rearrangement uses TRBV2 and TRBJ1-4; D may be TRBD1 (5 bases). Germline CDR1 is SNHLY and CDR2 is FYNNEI. The V gene lost 6 bases and the J gene lost 0 bases, with 11 bases spanning the gap. This CDR3 has 15 amino acids. This CDR3 reads CASSFRGATNEKLFF. CDR3 bases: TGTGCCAGCAGCTTTCGGGGGGCAACTAATGAAAAACTGTTTTTT.

This clonotype was recorded at least ten times. The chain couples TRBV24-1 to TRBJ2-3; possibly TRBD1 for D (7 bases). The CDR3 is made up of 17 amino acids. The germline gives CDR1 KGHDR, CDR2 SFDVKD. V was trimmed by 5 bases and J by 5 bases, leaving 22 bases between them. The CDR3 DNA reads as TGTGCCACCAGTGTAAGGAACAGACCCCAGGGGGGAGATACGCAGTATTTT. It yields the protein CATSVRNRPQGGDTQYF.

There are many counts of this clonotype. The J gene is TRBJ1-3, the V gene TRBV30; 9 bases map to TRBD1. The CDR3 is 16 residues long. CDR1 is GTSNPN, CDR2 SVGIG, per germline (reference sequence). Trimming took 4 bases from V and 0 from J; bases not matched to a gene: 7. CDR3 region: CAWKYPGQGSGNTIYF. In DNA, the CDR3 is TGTGCCTGGAAATACCCGGGACAGGGCTCTGGAAACACCATATATTTT.

This clonotype was recorded at least ten times. The V call is TRBV20-1, the J call TRBJ1-5; D call uncertain. Germline assignment: CDR1 DFQATT and CDR2 SNEGSKA (reference sequence). There are 15 residues in the CDR3. V was cut by 2 bases and J by 0 bases, with 11 bases left in between. The CDR3 nucleotides are TGCAGTGCTAGACCGGCAGACTATAGCAATCAGCCCCAGCATTTT. It codes for CSARPADYSNQPQHF.

This clonotype was seen a few times. The genes are TRBV7-9 and TRBJ2-2; D is perhaps TRBD2 (7 bases). CDR1 and CDR2 from the germline V gene are SEHNR and FQNEAQ (reference sequence). CDR3 length equals 14 residues. The V gene lost 3 bases and the J gene lost 6 bases, with 11 bases spanning the gap. The CDR3 coding sequence is TGTGCCAGCAGCTTCGGGGGGCGCCCCGGGGAGCTGTTTTTT. Amino acid sequence: CASSFGGRPGELFF.

In its sample, this clonotype was seen many times. The chain combines TRBV6-1 with TRBJ2-7; tentative D call: TRBD2 (6 bases). Germline lookup yields CDR1 MNHNS and CDR2 SASEGT. The CDR3 has 16 amino acids. The germline V and J ends were trimmed by 5 bases and 3 bases, with 20 bases remaining between them. This CDR3 is CASSPGRSGNFYEQYF. As DNA, the CDR3 is TGTGCCAGCAGTCCCGGCCGTAGCGGAAATTTCTACGAGCAGTACTTC.

A remark on this clonotype: This sequence may be a read error, since a much larger clone differs from it by one base. Here the CDR3 reads CASSLAAPGAGNEQFF. Here the CDR3 DNA reads TGTGCCAGCAGCTTAGCAGCGCCGGGAGCCGGAAATGAGCAGTTCTTC. The rearrangement uses TRBV13 and TRBJ2-1; possibly TRBD2 for D (6 bases). Per the germline V gene, CDR1 is PRHDT and CDR2 is FYEKMQ (reference sequence). Trimming shortened V by 1 base and J by 7 bases, and 17 bases separated the two germline ends. The CDR3 contains 16 residues.

Ten or more counts support this clonotype. The V call is TRBV6-5, the J call TRBJ1-1; D gene unclear. Looked up from germline, CDR1 is MNHEY and CDR2 is SVGAGI. The V gene lost 0 bases and the J gene lost 3 bases, with 17 bases spanning the gap. The CDR3 is 17 residues long. DNA of the CDR3: TGTGCCAGCAGTTACTCGATGGGGTTAGGCCTGGACACTGAAGCTTTCTTT. It encodes CASSYSMGLGLDTEAFF.

About this clonotype: The junction and the germline gene differ at one end; a read error may be behind it. The chain combines TRBV24-1 with TRBJ1-5; D is possibly TRBD1 (6 bases). CDR1 and CDR2 (germline): KGHDR, SFDVKD. The CDR3 covers 15 residues. CDR3 sequence reads: CVTSDSQGRDQPQHF. CDR3 DNA: TGTGTCACCAGTGATTCACAGGGAAGGGATCAGCCCCAGCATTTT.

This clonotype was picked up many times. This chain connects TRBV12-3 or TRBV12-4 to TRBJ2-7; D call uncertain. Trimming removed 3 bases from V and 3 bases from J, with 6 bases in between. This CDR3 spans 12 amino acids. The CDR3 DNA follows: TGTGCCAGCAGTTTTACCCTCTACGAGCAGTACTTC. Its translation is CASSFTLYEQYF.

This clonotype was seen at least ten times. This chain uses TRBV2 with TRBJ1-2; 9 bases align to TRBD1. CDR3 length: 14 residues. V trimming: 6 bases; J trimming: 8 bases; junction bases outside the gene matches: 10. Looked up from germline, CDR1 is SNHLY and CDR2 is FYNNEI. CDR3 residues: CASSPGTGSRGYTF. CDR3 coding DNA: TGTGCCAGCAGCCCCGGGACAGGGAGTAGGGGCTACACCTTC.

In its sample, this clonotype was seen many times. This sequence joins TRBV19 and TRBJ2-2; D is tentatively TRBD1 or TRBD2 (6 bases each). This CDR3 is built from 16 residues. V gave up 1 base and J gave up 5 bases, with 14 bases separating them. Germline V gene sequence: CDR1 LNHDA, CDR2 SQIVND (reference sequence). The CDR3 sequence: CASSIVRGEATGELFF. CDR3 in DNA: TGTGCCAGTAGTATAGTAAGGGGGGAGGCTACCGGGGAGCTGTTTTTT.

This clonotype was seen many times. V usage is TRBV12-3 or TRBV12-4 and J usage is TRBJ2-4; maybe TRBD2 (6 bases). CDR3 length: 17 amino acids. Trimming shortened V by 2 bases and J by 2 bases, and 16 bases separated the two germline ends. CDR3 protein: CASSLLGGDITKNIQYF. CDR3 nucleotides: TGTGCCAGCAGTTTACTCGGGGGAGATATAACCAAAAACATTCAGTACTTC.

The CDR3 region has the DNA TGTGCCAGTAGCCCGACTAGCGGGAGAAACATCGGTGCCGATACGCAGTATTTT. It specifies CASSPTSGRNIGADTQYF. The gene calls are TRBV19 and TRBJ2-3; TRBD2 aligns across 12 bases. The germline gives CDR1 LNHDA, CDR2 SQIVND (reference sequence). J was trimmed by 6 bases and V by 6 bases; bases with no gene match: 16. The CDR3 extends over 18 amino acids. Using reference TRBV19 and TRBJ2-3 for the parts outside the CDR3, the full variable domain is DGGITQSPKYLFRKEGQNVTLSCEQNLNHDAMYWYRQDPGQGLRLIYYSQIVNDFQKGDIAEGYSVSREKKESFPLTVTSAQKNPTAFYLCASSPTSGRNIGADTQYFGPGTRLTVL.